One T cell receptor beta chain is described in this entry. Its antigen specificity is not known. Per-base qualities were not stored, and no clone one base away is much larger. Trimming takes 4 bases from V and 3 bases from J, and the germline ends sit 15 bases apart. The CDR3 numbers 15 residues from cysteine through phenylalanine. The only DNA kept is the CDR3, 45 bases in frame from the first base. The germline V gene specifies SGHDT as CDR1 and YYEEEE as CDR2. The cohort comprised fewer than 700 healthy bone marrow donors. At the time of sampling, all cohort members were nominally healthy, though unrecorded immune exposures were likely present. The donor tested CMV seropositive, placing the donor among the roughly 300 seropositive members of the cohort. A peripheral blood sample was provided by each donor, and peripheral blood mononuclear cells were used for TCR beta sequencing. The Qiagen DNeasy Blood Extraction Kit was used to extract genomic DNA from the blood cell samples.

The data were obtained in a study of cytomegalovirus exposure and HLA in healthy donors (dated by TCRdb to between 2016 and 2019). Regarding the study in general: An earlier analysis of roughly 630 of the donors reported about 250 Gb of sequence data and more than 90 million unique TCR beta sequences from about 180 million T cells. Approximately 300 gigabases of sequencing data and tens of millions of unique TCR sequences were included in an early release covering under 650 HLA-typed donors. Among the 398 genotyped donors, 75% to 90% belonged to the genetic ancestry cluster associated with self-reported Caucasian donors. The study aimed to test whether signatures of past pathogen exposure could be identified by cataloging public T cell receptors. The study used immunosequencing to profile the T cell repertoires of approximately 690 subjects and linked those repertoires to cytomegalovirus serostatus. Besides the first cohort of around 670 subjects, a separate validation cohort made up of 120 or so different subjects was used. The study combined high-throughput TCR immunosequencing, statistical association of individual TCRs with disease status, and machine learning to predict cytomegalovirus infection status. A later analysis re-examined previously published TCR beta repertoires from 500 to 700 donors and added high-resolution HLA genotyping to investigate patterns of TCR occurrence. The later analysis used no new phenotypic data to find candidate immune exposures, relying instead on TCR beta sequences and their occurrence across donors. In an earlier analysis of over 550 of the donors, high-throughput TCR beta sequencing was used to judge whether each TCR beta V gene segment behaved as functional or pseudogenic. Donor age, sex, ethnicity and CMV serostatus were compiled alongside the repertoire data. A later genetic analysis used genome-wide SNP genotypes for about 55% of the 666 donors, treating that subset as a discovery cohort. All discovery cohort repertoires had been generated using a single sequencing platform. Both class I and class II loci were covered by HLA typing, at four-digit resolution. Typing coverage varied by locus: roughly 620-640 donors for A, B, C, DRB1 and DQB1; roughly 560 for DQA1; approximately 610 for DPA1; some 470 for DPB1. About 5 DR-DQ haplotypes were handled as single units for association and clustering, since linkage in the cohort was strong. Across approximately 420 genotyped donors of the cohort, an average of approximately 240,000 unique TCR beta nucleotide sequences per donor were sequenced, and around 19% of those sequences were non-productive. The research as a whole found: Most CMV-associated TCR beta chains appeared to be HLA-restricted in a later analysis, and the HLA associations seemed to be driven largely by CMV exposure. Because the 87-base-pair reads could not distinguish some IMGT-functional V segments, including TRBV6-2 and TRBV6-3, those segments were excluded. For the cohort, immune exposure information was limited to CMV serostatus. In a later genetic analysis, fewer N-insertions in productive TCRs were reported among donors in an Asian-associated ancestry cluster than the roughly 700-donor mean. According to a later analysis, parvovirus B19, influenza, CMV and Epstein-Barr virus appeared linked to several top co-occurrence clusters. Roughly uniform sequencing depth across donors was assumed in presence/absence analyses, although this assumption may not hold. In vitro tests confirmed that a few of the cytomegalovirus-associated TCR beta chains recognize cytomegalovirus antigens. The authors suggested that the approach could potentially be generalized to other disease states and immunological phenotypes. The study gave a list of 150 to 200 TCR beta chains associated with cytomegalovirus. When HLA alleles, especially DR and DQ, strongly co-occurred, TCR associations were difficult to assign to individual alleles. A cluster of highly shared sequence variants was judged likely to represent a technical artifact of the sequencing pipeline. In a later analysis, some 17,000 TCR beta sequences were associated with specific HLA alleles at a false discovery rate of 0.05. Linkage disequilibrium might explain the correlated functional status among segregating V segments, but an unknown experimental factor could not be excluded. In a later analysis, HLA-associated TCR beta chains showed more clonal expansion and lower generation probabilities than non-associated chains that were equally common. Cytomegalovirus status was reported to be diagnosed by the classifier with high specificity and sensitivity in both the original and validation cohorts. A later genetic analysis associated a missense DCLRE1C variant with V-gene and J-gene trimming of TCR beta chains, and an independent cohort replicated the association. A further reported finding was that TCR beta sequences accurately predicted the HLA-A and HLA-B alleles for most subjects in the first cohort. A later analysis found that TCR association rates varied across HLA loci, with DRB1 alleles showing the most associated TCRs and HLA-C alleles the fewest. An earlier analysis of around 500 of the donors showed that most TCR beta V segments appeared in productive rearrangements either about 87% or about 30% of the time, which broadly matched IMGT annotations. Across donors, most TCR sequences were observed very rarely, whereas some public TCRs were present in many individuals. In this cohort, only TCR beta chains were sequenced, and detectable features were limited by the absence of alpha or paired-chain data. Some 15 rarely observed V segments, including chromosome 9 orphons, were excluded from the earlier analysis of about 610 of the donors because counts were too low. Because HLA typing was unavailable for some donors at each locus, only the typed subset was used in association tests.

Library prep was done by the immunoSEQ multiplex PCR assay. The multiplex PCR relied on a mix of 60 forward primers for TCR Vbeta segments and 13 reverse primers for TCR Jbeta segments. The CDR3 region of rearranged TCR beta genes was amplified from genomic DNA by a multiplex PCR assay. The Illumina HiSeq System was used to sequence the amplified TCR beta libraries as 87-base-pair reads. From the authors' description of their analysis: A later analysis counted around 72 million unique TCR beta chains across the 666 repertoires, and roughly 10 million of these chains were shared by at least two donors. Raw reads were error-corrected and collapsed into unique sequences by a nearest-neighbor algorithm in which closely related sequences were merged to remove PCR and sequencing errors. To assign V, D and J gene segments, CDR3 sequences were aligned to IMGT reference sequences. Each retained sequence needed at least a six-nucleotide match to both a V gene segment and a J gene segment. A rearrangement was called productive if the CDR3 had no stop codons and remained in frame with V and J, and every other rearrangement was called non-productive. Following IMGT convention, CDR3 was defined as the stretch from the second conserved V-encoded cysteine up to the conserved J-encoded phenylalanine. Sequences without an unambiguous match to a single V gene segment were excluded from the earlier analysis of about 600 of the donors. In an earlier analysis of 587 of the donors, V segments were called functional above 56.7% productive rearrangements and were called segregating when the between-donor standard deviation exceeded 5%. A statistical classification framework was developed to diagnose cytomegalovirus status using the catalog of TCR beta chain sequences. In a later analysis, TCR nucleotide sequences were compared against IMGT/GENE-DB human TR gene sequences so that V and J genes could be assigned. The TCRdist pipeline was used in a later analysis to assign CDR3 sequences and most-parsimonious VDJ recombination scenarios. In a later analysis, every TCR beta chain was defined by the combination of its CDR3 amino acid sequence and its V-gene family, and reads without a unique V-gene family were dropped. As a way to deal with suspected cross-contamination and a sequencing artifact, a later analysis dropped roughly 600 nucleotide sequences that were highly shared and had low generation probability. In a later analysis, a clonal expansion index for each public chain was calculated from normalized within-repertoire ranks of inferred template counts. Generation probabilities in a later analysis came from a VDJ recombination model fitted to out-of-frame rearrangements, and those results were checked against IGoR. Hypergeometric tests were used in a later analysis to score TCR-TCR, TCR-HLA and TCR-CMV co-occurrence, with a repertoire-size bias correction applied to the TCR pairs. In a later analysis, false discovery rates were estimated by permuting HLA or CMV assignments 20 times. A later analysis grouped co-occurring TCRs with DBSCAN, adding TCRdist sequence similarity when clustering within HLA-allele-positive subsets. For co-occurrence clustering, repertoires with fewer than 30,000 or more than 120,000 public chains were excluded, along with about five repertoires with anomalous nucleotide sharing. TCRdb limited this immuneACCESS table to in-frame rearrangements with V and J called. A share of clones is missing; checked studies link under half to unresolved V genes, and the rest is unexplained. V and J calls and clone size are those listed in that table; D and trimming were worked out from the DNA. Recorded for this sample are about 100,000 clones; about 75% of them occurred a single time. Roughly 6.9% of the sample is held by the ten biggest clonotypes.

This clonotype was sampled from a middle-aged man in good health and CMV-seropositive. The chain is encoded by TRBV5-6 joined to TRBJ2-3; TRBD2 could be the D gene, as 6 bases match. Sequenced input: PBMCs. The sequence in DNA is TGTGCCAGCAGCCTGCCGGGGGAAGGTACAGATACGCAGTATTTT. Its product reads: CASSLPGEGTDTQYF.